This T cell receptor (beta chain) was identified during a study of shared clonotypes between healthy human individuals (dated by TCRdb to about 2020). Study-wide context: Three men and a couple of women, aged 18 to 49 years, made up the cohort. For each donor, CD4 naive and CD4 memory were each run on three plates, CD8 naive on two plates, and CD8 memory on one plate. Per donor, leukapheresis produced somewhere between about 0.94 and 9.5 billion PBMCs. To increase sequencing depth and limit assay-specific biases, TCR repertoire library preparation and sequencing were carried out by different laboratories using diverse techniques. To estimate repertoire size and how much clonotype sharing occurs between individuals, the study deeply sequenced the blood TCR repertoires of several healthy adults.

The germline ends are 9 bases apart after V is trimmed by 6 bases and J by 4 bases. From the cysteine through the phenylalanine, the CDR3 covers 13 amino acids. Kept here is only the CDR3 DNA, which spans 39 bases and is read in frame from base 1. The germline V gene yields ENHRY for CDR1 and SYGVKD for CDR2. Donors were healthy HIV-negative adults with no recently reported acute infections or vaccinations. All donors were Caucasian adults living in Nashville, Tennessee, USA. CD4+ T cells were enriched by magnetic negative selection, after which naive cells were positively selected on CD45RA and the negative fraction was taken as the memory subset. Blood was collected by leukapheresis, and PBMCs were isolated by Ficoll-Histopaque density gradient centrifugation and then cryopreserved in liquid nitrogen vapor phase. Analytical flow cytometry was used to check the purity and quantity of each magnetically sorted T cell population. From each sorted fraction, genomic DNA was isolated and quantified by UV absorbance on a Nanodrop 2000c.

TCR CDR3 regions were amplified from genomic DNA by multiplex PCR using the deep immunoSEQ assay. For each cell subset, the extracted genomic DNA was distributed evenly across all wells of several immunoSEQ 96-well plates, and each plate served as one replicate. Each replicate PCR for sorted subsets received roughly 0.2 ug genomic DNA, equal to roughly 29,000 T cell genomes. Purified libraries were measured with a Qubit 3.0 fluorometer, size-checked on a Bioanalyzer 2100, and measured again with the KAPA Library Quantification kit. Every immunoSEQ 96-well plate was sequenced on a dedicated single-read 150-cycle Illumina NextSeq 550 flow cell. In the original analysis: Because the immunoSEQ output held only junctional sequences and lacked quality scores, the filtering could not match the filtering applied to full-length reads. To assign V/J genes and CDR3, sequences were annotated using PyIR, a Python wrapper for IgBLAST v1.9, with IMGT germline references. Reads with weak V/J assignments (E-value above 1e-6), missing CDR3, stop codons, out-of-frame junctions, or ambiguous translated residues were removed. V3J clonotypes were defined as sequences sharing an identical inferred V gene, J gene, and CDR3 amino acid sequence. Percentage overlap between repertoires was computed as shared unique clonotypes divided by the size of the smaller repertoire. Richness of each repertoire was evaluated using RTK rarefaction, the Chao1 estimator, and Recon v2.1 estimates of unobserved clonotypes. Generation probabilities were computed with OLGA for all TCRbeta clonotypes obtained by the gDNA method from several donors. The immuneACCESS repertoire file appears here via TCRdb, limited to in-frame rearrangements. These files lack a portion of the clones; in checked studies, under half of the deficit traces to unresolved V genes, and the cause of the others is not known. That table supplies the V and J calls and clone size; D and trimming were determined from the DNA. In this sample the table shows about 1.5 million clones, nearly 99% of which occur a single time. The ten biggest clones cover less than 0.55% of the sample.

A note on this clone: What antigen it recognizes has not been identified. No much larger clonotype is one base removed from it; base qualities were not supplied.

Study-wide conclusions, independent of this receptor: Based on pairwise subsampling, the degree of clonotype sharing among donors was expected to be affected by sequencing depth. Compared with non-shared clonotypes, the clonotypes found in all four sorted-subset donors had higher generation probabilities. Naive subsets generally had larger estimated clonotype richness than memory subsets did. Even with the large sequencing depth, rarefaction of the sorted-subset datasets indicated that sequencing was incomplete. Sampling was restricted to blood, and TCR repertoires in tissues likely differ from the TCR repertoires found in blood. Across four donors, approximately 5% of naive CD4, roughly 3.3% of naive CD8, 2.3% of memory CD4, and 0.3% to 0.45% of memory CD8 clonotypes were shared. The genetic and exposure-history diversity represented was limited by the small number of donors.

The origin of this receptor is a man aged 30 to 45 in good health. The source material was naive CD4+ T cells sorted from blood. The meaning of the sample's cell subset or site label: CD45RA+ positively selected. Recombination joined TRBV10-3 with TRBJ2-2, with TRBD2 tentatively as D gene (5 bases match). Read as DNA, the sequence is TGTGCCATCAGGAGGGAAGGCACCGGGGAGCTGTTTTTT. This yields the protein CAIRREGTGELFF.